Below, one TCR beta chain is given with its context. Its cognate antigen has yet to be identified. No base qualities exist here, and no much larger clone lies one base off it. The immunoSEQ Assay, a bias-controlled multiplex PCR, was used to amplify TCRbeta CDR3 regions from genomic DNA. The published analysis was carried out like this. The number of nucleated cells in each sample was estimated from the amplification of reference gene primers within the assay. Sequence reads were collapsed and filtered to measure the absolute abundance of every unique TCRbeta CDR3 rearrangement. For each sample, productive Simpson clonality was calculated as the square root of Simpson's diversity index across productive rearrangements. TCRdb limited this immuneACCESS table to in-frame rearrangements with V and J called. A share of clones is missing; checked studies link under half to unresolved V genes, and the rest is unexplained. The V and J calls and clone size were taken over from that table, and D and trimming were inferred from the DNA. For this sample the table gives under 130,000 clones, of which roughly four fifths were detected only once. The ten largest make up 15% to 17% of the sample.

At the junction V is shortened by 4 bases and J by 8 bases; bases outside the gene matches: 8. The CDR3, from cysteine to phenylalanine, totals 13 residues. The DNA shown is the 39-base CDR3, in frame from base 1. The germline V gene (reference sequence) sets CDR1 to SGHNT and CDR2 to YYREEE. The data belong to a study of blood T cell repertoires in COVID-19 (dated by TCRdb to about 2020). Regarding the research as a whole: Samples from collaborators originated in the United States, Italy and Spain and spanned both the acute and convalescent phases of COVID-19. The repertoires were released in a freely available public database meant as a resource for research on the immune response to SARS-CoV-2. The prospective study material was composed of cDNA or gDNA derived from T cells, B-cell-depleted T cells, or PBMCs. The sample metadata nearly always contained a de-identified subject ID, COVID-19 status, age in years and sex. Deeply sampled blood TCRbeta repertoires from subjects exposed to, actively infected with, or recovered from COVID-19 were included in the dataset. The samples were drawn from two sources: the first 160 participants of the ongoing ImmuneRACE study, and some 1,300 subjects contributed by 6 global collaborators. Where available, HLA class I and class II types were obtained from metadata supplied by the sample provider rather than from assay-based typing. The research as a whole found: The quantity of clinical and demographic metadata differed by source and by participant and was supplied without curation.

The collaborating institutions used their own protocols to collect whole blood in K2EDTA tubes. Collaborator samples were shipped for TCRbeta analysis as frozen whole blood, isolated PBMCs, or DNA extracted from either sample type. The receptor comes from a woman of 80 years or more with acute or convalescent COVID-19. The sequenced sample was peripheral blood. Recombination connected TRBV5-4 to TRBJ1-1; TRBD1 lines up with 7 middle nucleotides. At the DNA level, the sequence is TGTGCCAGCAGCGACCGGGACAGTCTAGAAGCTTTCTTT. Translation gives CASSDRDSLEAFF.